This T cell receptor beta chain was sequenced for a study of vaccination and CD4 T cells after COVID-19. At the level of the study: Two Hispanic individuals were among six male and four female convalescent patients.

The sample holds a few counts of this clonotype. Its antigen is undetermined. This sample's treatment: 10-day PBMC culture with coronavirus spike peptide pools or control peptides (ViraFEST assay). The study sequenced cultured CD4+ T cell DNA using the Oncomine TCR Beta short-read assay. Using the QIAamp micro DNA kit, genomic DNA was extracted from the CD4+ T cells that had been cultured. TCRdb re-analysed the PCR reads in MiXCR, keeping a single row per CDR3 protein. In the table there are approximately 19,000 distinct CDR3 sequences, over 75% of which are singletons. This CDR3 comprises 12 residues. V dropped 9 bases and J dropped 1 base, with 9 bases sitting between them. Germline-derived CDR1 and CDR2 are LNHNV and YYDKDF (reference sequence).

This chain links TRBV15 with TRBJ1-1; D not resolved. The origin of this receptor is a human donor who received a COVID-19 vaccine. The specimen was CD4+ T cells from blood, cultured in vitro, collected after SARS-CoV-2 vaccination. The CDR3 DNA sequence: TGTGCCACGCGCCCCAAGAACACTGAAGCTTTCTTT. Translated, it gives CATRPKNTEAFF.